This TCR beta chain is drawn from a study of T cells after yellow fever vaccination. V was clipped by 8 bases and J by 2 bases, with 16 bases between them. Germline V gene data show CDR1 as MNHEY and CDR2 as SVGEGT. The CDR3 covers 15 residues. Whole-study findings and limits: Among primary-vaccination clones, most reappeared after the booster, at 95% to 96% for CD4 and around 90% for CD8.

TCRdb passed the 5' RACE reads through MiXCR, listing each CDR3 protein once. The sample holds under 550,000 distinct CDR3 sequences, around a fifth seen once. This clonotype was seen only a few times. Its specificity is not known. This sequence originates from a man aged 18 to 30 who received the YFV17D yellow fever vaccine. This sequence joins TRBV6-2 or TRBV6-3 and TRBJ2-1; D not certain. The sample was PBMCs, taken less than 25 days after the first yellow fever vaccination. CDR3 nucleotides: TGTGCCAGCCTCTGGTCCCAGCGCCCCTACAATGAGCAGTTCTTC. Translating gives CASLWSQRPYNEQFF.